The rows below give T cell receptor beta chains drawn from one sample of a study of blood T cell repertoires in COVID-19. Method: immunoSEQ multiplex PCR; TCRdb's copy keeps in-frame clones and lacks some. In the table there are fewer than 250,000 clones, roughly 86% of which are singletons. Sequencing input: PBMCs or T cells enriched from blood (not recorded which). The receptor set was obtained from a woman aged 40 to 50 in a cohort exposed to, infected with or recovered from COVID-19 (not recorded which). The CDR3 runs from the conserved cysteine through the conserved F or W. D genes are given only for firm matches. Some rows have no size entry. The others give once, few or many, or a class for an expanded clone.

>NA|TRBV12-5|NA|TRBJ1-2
TGTGCTAGTGGTTTCCCGGGGGTGGATGGCTACACCTTC
CASGFPGVDGYTF
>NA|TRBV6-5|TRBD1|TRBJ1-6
TGTGCCAGCAGATCTCAGGGGGGAGTTGCACCCCTCCACTTT
CASRSQGGVAPLHF
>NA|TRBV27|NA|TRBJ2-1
TGTGCCAGCAGTTTATCACGGGGCTACAATGAGCAGTTCTTC
CASSLSRGYNEQFF
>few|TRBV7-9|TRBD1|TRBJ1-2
TGTGCCAGCAGCTTAGTTGGGTCCGGACAGGACTATGGCTACACCTTC
CASSLVGSGQDYGYTF
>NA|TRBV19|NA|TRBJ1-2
TGTGCCAGTAGTATCGGGTTGGACAGACCTAACTATGGCTACACCTTC
CASSIGLDRPNYGYTF
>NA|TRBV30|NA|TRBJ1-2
TGTGCCTGGAGACCCGACAGGAACTATGGCTACACCTTC
CAWRPDRNYGYTF
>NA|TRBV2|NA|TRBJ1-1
TGTGCCAGCAGTGGGCGGGTGAACACTGAAGCTTTCTTT
CASSGRVNTEAFF
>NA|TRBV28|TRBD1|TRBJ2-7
TGTGCCAGCAGGGGGACAGGATTTCCCTACGAGCAGTACTTC
CASRGTGFPYEQYF
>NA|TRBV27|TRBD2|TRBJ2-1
TGTGCCAGCAGTTTAAGGGGACTAGCGCTCTACAATGAGCAGTTCTTC
CASSLRGLALYNEQFF
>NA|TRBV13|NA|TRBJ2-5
TGTGCCAGCAGCGCAAACTATCGGGAGACCCAGTACTTC
CASSANYRETQYF
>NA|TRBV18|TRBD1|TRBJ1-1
TGTGCCAGCTCACCCCTGACAGGGAGGAACACTGAAGCTTTCTTT
CASSPLTGRNTEAFF
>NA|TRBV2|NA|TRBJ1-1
TGTGCCAGCAGTCCCGGACGGGCAGGGGCACTTGAAGCTTTCTTT
CASSPGRAGALEAFF
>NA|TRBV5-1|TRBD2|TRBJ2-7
TGCGCCAGCAGCGTCACTAGCGGGAGGTTCTACGAGCAGTACTTC
CASSVTSGRFYEQYF
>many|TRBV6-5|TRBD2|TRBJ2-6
TGTGCCAGCAGTAGCGGGGGCTCTGGGGCCAACGTCCTGACTTTC
CASSSGGSGANVLTF
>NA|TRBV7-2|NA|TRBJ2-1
TGTGCCAGCAGCTTAGTAAGCGGGTGCAATGAGCAGTTCTTC
CASSLVSGCNEQFF
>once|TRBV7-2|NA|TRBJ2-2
TGTGCCAGCAGCTTAGATCGGGTCACGGCCGGGGAGCTGTTTTTT
CASSLDRVTAGELFF
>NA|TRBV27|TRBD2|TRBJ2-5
TGTGCCAGCAGCCGCGGGACTAGCGGGTACACAGAGACCCAGTACTTC
CASSRGTSGYTETQYF
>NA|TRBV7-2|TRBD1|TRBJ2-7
TGTGCCAGCAGCTTATCTGCAGGGGGCTTAATCTCCTACGAGCAGTACTTC
CASSLSAGGLISYEQYF
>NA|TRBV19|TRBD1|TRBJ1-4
TGTGCCAGTAGTATTAGATTGTGGGCAGGGGGTAGATCAGCTAATGAAAAACTGTTTTTT
CASSIRLWAGGRSANEKLFF
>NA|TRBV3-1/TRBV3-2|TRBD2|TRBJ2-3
TGTGCCAGCAGCCAACTCCTAGCGGGGGGCACAGATACGCAGTATTTT
CASSQLLAGGTDTQYF
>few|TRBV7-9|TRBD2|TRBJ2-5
TGTGCCAGCAGCCCGCTAGCGGGAGGCGCCAGGACCCAGTACTTC
CASSPLAGGARTQYF
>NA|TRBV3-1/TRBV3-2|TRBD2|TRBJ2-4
TGTGCCAGCAGCCAAGTGACTAGCGGGGGGGTCCTTCAGTACTTC
CASSQVTSGGVLQYF
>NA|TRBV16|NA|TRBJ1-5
TGTGCCAGCAGCCCTTGGGACAAAGGTACCAACCAGCCCCAGCATTTT
CASSPWDKGTNQPQHF
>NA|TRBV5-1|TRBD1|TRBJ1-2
TGCGCCAGCAGCTCACCGGGACAGGGCTATGGCTACACCTTC
CASSSPGQGYGYTF
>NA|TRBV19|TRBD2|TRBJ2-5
TGTGCCAGTAGTTTTCCTAGCGGGAGGGGAGAGACCCAGTACTTC
CASSFPSGRGETQYF
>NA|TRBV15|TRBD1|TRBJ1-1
TGTGCCACCAGCAGAGGACAGGGGATTAAGGACACTGAAGCTTTCTTT
CATSRGQGIKDTEAFF
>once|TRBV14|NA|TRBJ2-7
TGTGCCAGCAGCCCCGGACAGAGCTACGAGCAGTACTTC
CASSPGQSYEQYF
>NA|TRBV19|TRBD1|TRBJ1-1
TGTGCCAGTAGGGGACAGGGGGCGGCTGAAGCTTTCTTT
CASRGQGAAEAFF
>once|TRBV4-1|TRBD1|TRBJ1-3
TGCGCCAGCAGCAAAGGACAGGGAAGGAGCTCTGGAAACACCATATATTTT
CASSKGQGRSSGNTIYF
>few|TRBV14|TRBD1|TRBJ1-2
TGTGCCAGCAGCCAAGGGACAGGGGCCTATGGCTACACCTTC
CASSQGTGAYGYTF
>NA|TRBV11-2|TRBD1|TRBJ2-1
TGTGCCAGCAGCGAGGGGGTTTGGGACAGAAGCTACAATGAGCAGTTCTTC
CASSEGVWDRSYNEQFF
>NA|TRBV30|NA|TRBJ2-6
TGTGCCCGACTCGGCCCGGCGGACTCTGGGGCCAACGTCCTGACTTTC
CARLGPADSGANVLTF
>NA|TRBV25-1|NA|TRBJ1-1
TGTGCCAGCACCCCACAGGGCTCTAGGACTGAAGCTTTCTTT
CASTPQGSRTEAFF
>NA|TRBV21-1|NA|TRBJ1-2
TGTGCCAGCAGCAAAGCGCTTTGTCGGGGGGCGAGCAGCTATGGCTACACCTTC
CASSKALCRGASSYGYTF
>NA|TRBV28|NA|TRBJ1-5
TGTGCCACTTTTGACAGCTATAGCAATCAGCCCCAGCATTTT
CATFDSYSNQPQHF
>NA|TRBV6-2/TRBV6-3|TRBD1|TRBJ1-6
TGTGCCAGCAGTAGGACAGGGGTCGCCTATAATTCACCCCTCCACTTT
CASSRTGVAYNSPLHF
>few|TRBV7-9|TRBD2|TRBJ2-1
TGTGCCAGCAGCTTAGGAGCCCTCCTGCGGGGGGGTGAGCAGTTCTTC
CASSLGALLRGGEQFF
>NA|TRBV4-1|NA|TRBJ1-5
TGCGCCAGCAGCCACCAGCAGGGAAATCAGCCCCAGCATTTT
CASSHQQGNQPQHF
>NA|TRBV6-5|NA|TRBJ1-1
TGTGCCAGCAGCCCAGACCGGGAAAGGGACACTGAAGCTTTCTTT
CASSPDRERDTEAFF
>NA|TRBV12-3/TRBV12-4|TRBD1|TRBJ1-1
TGTGCCAGCAGTTTGGCAGGGGGTACTGAAGCTTTCTTT
CASSLAGGTEAFF
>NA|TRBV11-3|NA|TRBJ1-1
TGTGCCAGCAGCTTAGGGCCAGGGAAAGGCTATGGGAACACTGAAGCTTTCTTT
CASSLGPGKGYGNTEAFF
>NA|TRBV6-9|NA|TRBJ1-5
TGTGCCAGCAGAGCCGGTGTTCAGCCCCAGCATTTT
CASRAGVQPQHF
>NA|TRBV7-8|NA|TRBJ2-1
TGTGCCAGCAGCTTAAGTACCCTCCGGTACAATGAGCAGTTCTTC
CASSLSTLRYNEQFF
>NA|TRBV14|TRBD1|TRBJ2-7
TGTGCCAGCGCCGGACAGGGGGAAATTATACACGAGCAGTACTTC
CASAGQGEIIHEQYF
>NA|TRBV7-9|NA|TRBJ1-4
TGTGCCAGCAGCCAAATTACCAGAGAAAAACTGTTTTTT
CASSQITREKLFF
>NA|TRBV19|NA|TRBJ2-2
TGTGCCAGTAGTATAGATCAGGGCTATCTCACCGGGGAGCTGTTTTTT
CASSIDQGYLTGELFF
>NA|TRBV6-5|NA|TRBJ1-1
TGTGCCAGCAGTTACTCTATGGAGGGGACTGAAGCTTTCTTT
CASSYSMEGTEAFF